The T cell receptor (beta chain) under discussion was sequenced for a study of siplizumab effects on memory and regulatory T cells. With respect to this clone: Its antigen is still unknown.

Trimming removed 0 bases from V and 5 bases from J, with 14 bases in between. The CDR3 sequence is 15 residues long. Germline CDR1 and CDR2: MGHRA and YSYEKL. Study-wide points: Roughly 80-96% of proliferating CD4+ or CD8+ clones defied assignment to a naive or memory phenotype. The study found that siplizumab significantly reduced alloreactive sequences traceable to unstimulated CD4+ memory cells. Naive T cells, seemingly more diverse than memory cells, seemed major alloresponse contributors. Among alloreactive clones, only a minor fraction mapped to unstimulated subsets.

Clones were read by immunoSEQ multiplex PCR, and TCRdb kept only the in-frame ones, dropping some. The table lists about 91,000 clones, over 85% of them singletons. Sequencing was done on a sample of CD8+ T cells sorted from blood. The clonotype was recovered from a human donor in good health. The rearrangement joins TRBV4-1 to TRBJ2-7, with D unresolved. The CDR3 sequence: CASSQERIGRDEQYF. CDR3 nucleotides: TGCGCCAGCAGCCAAGAGAGGATAGGACGGGACGAGCAGTACTTC.